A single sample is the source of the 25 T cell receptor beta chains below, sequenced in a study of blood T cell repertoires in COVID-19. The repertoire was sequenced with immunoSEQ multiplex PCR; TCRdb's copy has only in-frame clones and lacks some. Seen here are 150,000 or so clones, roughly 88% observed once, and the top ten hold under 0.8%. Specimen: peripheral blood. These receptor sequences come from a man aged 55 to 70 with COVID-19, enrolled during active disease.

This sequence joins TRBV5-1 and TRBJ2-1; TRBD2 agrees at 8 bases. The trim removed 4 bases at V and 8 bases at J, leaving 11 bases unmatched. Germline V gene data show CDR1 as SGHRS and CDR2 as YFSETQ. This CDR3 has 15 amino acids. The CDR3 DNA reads TGCGCCAGCAGCCTCTGGTGGAGCGGGGGAGATGAGCAGTTCTTC. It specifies CASSLWWSGGDEQFF.

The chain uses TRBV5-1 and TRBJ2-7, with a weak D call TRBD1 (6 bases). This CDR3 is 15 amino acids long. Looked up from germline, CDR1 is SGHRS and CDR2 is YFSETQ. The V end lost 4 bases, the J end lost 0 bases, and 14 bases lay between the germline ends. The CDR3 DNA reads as TGCGCCAGCAGCATTGTTACAGGGAGCTCCTACGAGCAGTACTTC. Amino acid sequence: CASSIVTGSSYEQYF.

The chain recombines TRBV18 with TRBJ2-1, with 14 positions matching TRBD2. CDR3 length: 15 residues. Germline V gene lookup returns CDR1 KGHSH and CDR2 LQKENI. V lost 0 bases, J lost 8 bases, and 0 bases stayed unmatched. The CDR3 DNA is TGTGCCAGCTCACCACCGACTAGCGGGGGGGATGAGCAGTTCTTC. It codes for CASSPPTSGGDEQFF.

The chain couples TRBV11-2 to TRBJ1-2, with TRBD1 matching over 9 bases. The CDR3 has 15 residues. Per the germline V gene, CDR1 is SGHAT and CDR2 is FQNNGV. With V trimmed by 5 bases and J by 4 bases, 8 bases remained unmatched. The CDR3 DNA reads TGTGCCAGCAGCCGGACAGGGGATGAAGGCTATGGCTACACCTTC. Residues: CASSRTGDEGYGYTF. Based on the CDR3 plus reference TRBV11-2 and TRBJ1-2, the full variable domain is EAGVAQSPRYKIIEKRQSVAFWCNPISGHATLYWYQQILGQGPKLLIQFQNNGVVDDSQLPKDRFSAERLKGVDSTLKIQPAKLEDSAVYLCASSRTGDEGYGYTFGSGTRLTVV.

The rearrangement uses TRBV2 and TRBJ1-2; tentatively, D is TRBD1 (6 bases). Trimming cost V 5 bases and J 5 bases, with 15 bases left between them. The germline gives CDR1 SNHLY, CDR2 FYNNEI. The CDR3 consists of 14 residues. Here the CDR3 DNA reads TGTGCCAGCAGTCCCGGGACACCCCTTTATGGCTACACCTTC. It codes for CASSPGTPLYGYTF.

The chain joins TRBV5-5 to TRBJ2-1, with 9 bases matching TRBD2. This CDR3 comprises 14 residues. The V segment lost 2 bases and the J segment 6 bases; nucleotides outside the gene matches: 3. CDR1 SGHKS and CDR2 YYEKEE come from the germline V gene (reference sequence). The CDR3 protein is CASSFLSGSNEQFF. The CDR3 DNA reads TGTGCCAGCAGCTTTCTTAGCGGGAGCAATGAGCAGTTCTTC.

The DNA of the CDR3 is TGTGCCAGCCTACCACATGGGGGGGACACTGAAGCTTTCTTT. Translated, it gives CASLPHGGDTEAFF. V is TRBV2 and J is TRBJ1-1, with a weak D call TRBD1 (5 bases). Trimming left V 8 bases short and J 3 bases short, with 16 bases between. CDR1 is SNHLY and CDR2 is FYNNEI in the germline V gene. This CDR3 spans 14 amino acids.

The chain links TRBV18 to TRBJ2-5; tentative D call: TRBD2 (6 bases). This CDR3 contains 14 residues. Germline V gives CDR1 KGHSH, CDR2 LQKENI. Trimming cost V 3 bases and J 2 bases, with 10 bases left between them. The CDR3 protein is CASSPTRQQETQYF. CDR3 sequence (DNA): TGTGCCAGCTCACCGACTAGGCAACAAGAGACCCAGTACTTC.

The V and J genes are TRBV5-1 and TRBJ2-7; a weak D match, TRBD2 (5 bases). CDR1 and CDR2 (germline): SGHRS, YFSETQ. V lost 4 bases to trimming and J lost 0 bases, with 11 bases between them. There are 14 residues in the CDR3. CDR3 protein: CASSPSGYSYEQYF. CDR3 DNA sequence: TGCGCCAGCAGCCCCTCGGGGTACTCCTACGAGCAGTACTTC. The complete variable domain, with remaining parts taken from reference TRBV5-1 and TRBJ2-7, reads KAGVTQTPRYLIKTRGQQVTLSCSPISGHRSVSWYQQTPGQGLQFLFEYFSETQRNKGNFPGRFSGRQFSNSRSEMNVSTLELGDSALYLCASSPSGYSYEQYFGPGTRLTVT.

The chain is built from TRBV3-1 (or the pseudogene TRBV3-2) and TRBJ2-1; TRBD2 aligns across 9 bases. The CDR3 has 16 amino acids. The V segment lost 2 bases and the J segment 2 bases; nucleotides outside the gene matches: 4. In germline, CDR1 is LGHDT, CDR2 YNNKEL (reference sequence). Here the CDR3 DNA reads TGTGCCAGCAGCCAAACCGCTAGCGGGGCCTACAATGAGCAGTTCTTC. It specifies CASSQTASGAYNEQFF.

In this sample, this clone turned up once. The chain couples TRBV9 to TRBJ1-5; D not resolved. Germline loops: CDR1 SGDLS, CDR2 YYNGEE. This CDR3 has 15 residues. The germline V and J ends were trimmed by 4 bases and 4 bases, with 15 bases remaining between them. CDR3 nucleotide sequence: TGTGCCAGCAGCAGAGGGAGGTTGGGTAATCAGCCCCAGCATTTT. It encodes CASSRGRLGNQPQHF.

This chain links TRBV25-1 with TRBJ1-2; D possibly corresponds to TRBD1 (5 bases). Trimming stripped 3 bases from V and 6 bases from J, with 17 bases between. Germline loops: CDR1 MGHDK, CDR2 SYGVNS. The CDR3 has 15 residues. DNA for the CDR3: TGTGCCAGCAGTGATCCCCAGGGAGGGTTCGATGGCTACACCTTC. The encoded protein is CASSDPQGGFDGYTF.

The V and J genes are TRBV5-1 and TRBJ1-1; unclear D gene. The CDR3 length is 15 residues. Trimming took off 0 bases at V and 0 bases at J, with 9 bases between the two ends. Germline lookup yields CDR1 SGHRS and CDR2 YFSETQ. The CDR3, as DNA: TGCGCCAGCAGCTTGGGCGGGGTCATGAACACTGAAGCTTTCTTT. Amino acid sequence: CASSLGGVMNTEAFF.

The CDR3 coding sequence is TGTGCCAGCAGCCAACAGACGCAGGGTGGCGAGCAGTTCTTC. Amino acid sequence: CASSQQTQGGEQFF. This rearrangement joins TRBV7-9 to TRBJ2-1; tentative D call: TRBD1 (5 bases). Per germline, CDR1 SEHNR and CDR2 FQNEAQ (reference sequence). This CDR3 is built from 14 residues. Trimming cost V 5 bases and J 10 bases, with 18 bases left between them.

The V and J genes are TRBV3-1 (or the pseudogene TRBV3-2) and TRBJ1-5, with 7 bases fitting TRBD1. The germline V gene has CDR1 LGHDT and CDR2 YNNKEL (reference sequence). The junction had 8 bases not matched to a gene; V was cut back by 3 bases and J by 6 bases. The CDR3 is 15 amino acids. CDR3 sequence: CASSHGTAASQPQHF. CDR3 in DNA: TGTGCCAGCAGCCACGGGACAGCCGCCAGTCAGCCCCAGCATTTT.

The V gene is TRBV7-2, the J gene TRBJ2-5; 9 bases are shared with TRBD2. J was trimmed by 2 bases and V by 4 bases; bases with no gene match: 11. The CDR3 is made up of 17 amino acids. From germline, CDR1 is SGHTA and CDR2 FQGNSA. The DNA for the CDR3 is TGTGCCAGCAGCTCGACCCTTCTGGCGGGGGGGCAAGAGACCCAGTACTTC. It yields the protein CASSSTLLAGGQETQYF.

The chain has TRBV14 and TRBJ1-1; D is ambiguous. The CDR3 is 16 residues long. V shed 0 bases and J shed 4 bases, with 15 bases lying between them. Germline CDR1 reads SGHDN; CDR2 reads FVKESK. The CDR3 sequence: CASSQDAGVVVTEAFF. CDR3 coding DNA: TGTGCCAGCAGCCAAGACGCCGGGGTAGTAGTCACTGAAGCTTTCTTT.

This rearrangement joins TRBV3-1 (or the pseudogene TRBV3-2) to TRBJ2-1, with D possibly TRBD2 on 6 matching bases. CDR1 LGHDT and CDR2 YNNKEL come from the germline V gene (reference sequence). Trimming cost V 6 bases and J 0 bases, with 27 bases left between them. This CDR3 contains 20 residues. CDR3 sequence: CASSYESERVDASSYNEQFF. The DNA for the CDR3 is TGTGCCAGCAGTTATGAAAGTGAGCGGGTCGATGCAAGCTCCTACAATGAGCAGTTCTTC.

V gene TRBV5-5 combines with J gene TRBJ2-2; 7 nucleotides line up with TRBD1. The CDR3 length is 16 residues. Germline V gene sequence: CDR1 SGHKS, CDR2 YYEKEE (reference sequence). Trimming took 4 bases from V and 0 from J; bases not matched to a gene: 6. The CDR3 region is CASSPRQGTNTGELFF. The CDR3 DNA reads TGTGCCAGCAGCCCGCGACAGGGAACGAACACCGGGGAGCTGTTTTTT.

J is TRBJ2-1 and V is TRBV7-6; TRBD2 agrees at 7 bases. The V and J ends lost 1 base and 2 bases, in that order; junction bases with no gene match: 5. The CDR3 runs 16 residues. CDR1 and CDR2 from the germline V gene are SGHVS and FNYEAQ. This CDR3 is CASSLGSSGPYNEQFF. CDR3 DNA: TGTGCCAGCAGCTTAGGGTCTAGCGGCCCCTACAATGAGCAGTTCTTC.

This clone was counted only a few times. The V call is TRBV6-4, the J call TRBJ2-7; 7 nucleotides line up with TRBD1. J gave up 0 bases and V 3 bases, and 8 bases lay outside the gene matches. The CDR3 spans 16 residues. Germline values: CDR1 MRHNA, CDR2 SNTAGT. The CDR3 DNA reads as TGTGCCAGCAGTGAAAGCGCCGGGACAGTCTCCTACGAGCAGTACTTC. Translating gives CASSESAGTVSYEQYF.

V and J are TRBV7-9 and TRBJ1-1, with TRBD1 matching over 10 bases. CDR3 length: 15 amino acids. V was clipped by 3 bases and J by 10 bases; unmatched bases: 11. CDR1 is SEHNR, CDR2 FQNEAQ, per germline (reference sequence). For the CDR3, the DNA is TGTGCCAGCAGCTTCGAGAATGACAGGGGGCGAAGAGCTTTCTTT. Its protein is CASSFENDRGRRAFF.

Here the CDR3 DNA reads TGTGCCAGCTCACCGTCAGCCGGGGGGACCCGGGAGCTGTTTTTT. Translating gives CASSPSAGGTRELFF. The J gene is TRBJ2-2, the V gene TRBV18, with 7 bases that match TRBD2. The junction had 10 bases not matched to a gene; V was cut back by 3 bases and J by 9 bases. CDR1 is KGHSH, CDR2 LQKENI, per germline. The CDR3 runs to 15 residues.

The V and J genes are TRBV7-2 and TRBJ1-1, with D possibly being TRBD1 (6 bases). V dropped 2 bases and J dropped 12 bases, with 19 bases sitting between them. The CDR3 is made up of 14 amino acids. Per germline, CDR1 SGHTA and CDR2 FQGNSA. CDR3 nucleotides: TGTGCCAGCAGCTTATCCATTATGGGGGCCGAGACTTTCTTT. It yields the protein CASSLSIMGAETFF.

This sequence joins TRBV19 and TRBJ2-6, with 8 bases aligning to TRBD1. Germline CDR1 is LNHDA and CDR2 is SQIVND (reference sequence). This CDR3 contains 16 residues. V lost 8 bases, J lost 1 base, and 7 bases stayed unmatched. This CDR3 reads CASGQGFRSGANVLTF. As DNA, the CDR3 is TGTGCCAGTGGACAGGGATTCAGGTCTGGGGCCAACGTCCTGACTTTC.